This TCR beta chain was identified during a study of shared clonotypes between healthy human individuals. Points on this clone: An end of the junction does not agree with germline; a read error may underlie this.

This CDR3 comprises 14 residues. Germline loops: CDR1 SSHAT, CDR2 FNYEAQ (reference sequence). TCRdb keeps only in-frame clones here, not all; method: immunoSEQ multiplex PCR. Of approximately 1.4 million clones in the sample, approximately 98% were seen once. The rearrangement uses TRBV7-7 and TRBJ2-2; a possible D gene is TRBD1 (5 bases). Source material: naive CD4+ T cells sorted from blood. Subset denoted: CD45RA+ positively selected. The sequence was obtained from a man aged 25-40 years in good health. The CDR3 sequence: CASSPGQNTGELFF. The CDR3 region has the DNA TGTGCTAGCAGCCCTGGACAGAACACCGGGGAGCTGTTTTTT.